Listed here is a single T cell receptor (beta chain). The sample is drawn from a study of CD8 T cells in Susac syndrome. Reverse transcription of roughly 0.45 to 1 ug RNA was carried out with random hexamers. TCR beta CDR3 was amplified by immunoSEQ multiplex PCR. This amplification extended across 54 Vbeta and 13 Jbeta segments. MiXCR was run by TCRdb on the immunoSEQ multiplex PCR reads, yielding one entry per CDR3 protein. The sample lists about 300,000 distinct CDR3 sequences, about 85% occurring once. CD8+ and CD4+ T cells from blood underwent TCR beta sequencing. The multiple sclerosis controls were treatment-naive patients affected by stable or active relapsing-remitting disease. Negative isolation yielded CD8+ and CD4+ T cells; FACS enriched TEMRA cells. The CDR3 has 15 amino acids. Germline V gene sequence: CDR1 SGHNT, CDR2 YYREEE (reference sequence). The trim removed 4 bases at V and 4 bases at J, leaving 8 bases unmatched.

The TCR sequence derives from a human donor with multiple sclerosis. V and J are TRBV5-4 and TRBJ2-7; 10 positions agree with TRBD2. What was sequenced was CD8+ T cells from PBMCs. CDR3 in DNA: TGTGCCAGCAGCCGTACTAGCGGGAAGGGATACGAGCAGTACTTC. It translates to CASSRTSGKGYEQYF.